This TCR beta chain stems from a study of spatial heterogeneity in lung cancer (dated by TCRdb to between 2018 and 2020). Concerning the study at large: Beta-chain transcripts were consistently detected in greater numbers than alpha-chain transcripts, which likely reflects a higher abundance of beta-chain transcripts. In the raw uncorrected reads, each unique combination of TCR and UMI appeared on average more than ten times. The study quantitatively compared TCR alpha and beta repertoires across multiple tumor regions, matched nontumor lung and blood in non-small cell lung cancer. The study linked features of the TCR repertoire to counts of nonsynonymous mutations, which were determined by whole-exome sequencing of tumor tissue. At surgery, both alpha and beta chains were TCR-sequenced in 200 to 250 tumor regions, about 64 matched nontumor lung samples and some 56 PBMC samples. General study outcomes and caveats: Additional single-cell paired TCR alpha and beta sequencing was considered necessary to confirm, at a functional level, the hypothesis that regional TCRs recognize regional mutations. Ubiquitous expanded tumor TCRs showed up in blood more often at tumor resection than at routine follow-up.

Read against the paper, the sample's time point label means: sample taken at primary tumor resection. For TCR sequencing, whole RNA was extracted from tumor and nontumor lung tissue, or from cryopreserved PBMC samples, and no cell sorting was done. Donors were around 71 patients with early-stage, untreated non-small cell lung cancer from the lung TRACERx cohort. Only patients for whom sufficient RNA was available from at least two tumor regions were selected for TCR sequencing. This clonotype was recorded at least ten times. Its antigen is still unknown. No much larger clone is present one base from it, and per-base qualities are unavailable. The protocol used for the library was 5' RACE. Sequencing was performed on a NextSeq 500. In the TCR library protocol, a unique molecular identifier was attached to each TCR cDNA molecule so that PCR and sequencing errors could be corrected. In the original analysis: TCR identification, UMI-based error correction and CDR3 extraction were all carried out with Decombinator tools. Expanded TCRs were defined as those above a frequency of 2 per 1,000, corresponding to the top 1% of the tumor frequency distribution. Rényi diversity was computed with the R vegan package after subsampling each repertoire 100 times to 5,000 TCRs. CDR3 similarity networks were built from amino acid triplet string-kernel similarity, with CDR3s being connected when pairwise similarity was above 0.82. TCRdb reanalyzed the raw reads on its own, using fastp at Q25 for trimming and MiXCR for clone calling, and kept in-frame beta chains. All rows with the same CDR3 protein become a single entry with the most common DNA and genes. The V and J calls follow TCRdb's processing rather than the paper's. Present in this sample are roughly 100,000 distinct CDR3 sequences, roughly 10% of which were seen just once. 6.9% of the sample comes from the top ten.

According to the germline V gene (reference sequence), CDR1 reads LNHDA and CDR2 reads SQIVND. From the cysteine through the phenylalanine, the CDR3 covers 16 amino acids. Only the CDR3 DNA stays, 48 bases, in frame from base 1. V loses 4 bases, J loses 1 base, and the germline ends lie 15 bases apart. Sequenced material: PBMCs, taken at surgery. The receptor chain draws on TRBV19 and TRBJ2-3, with the D call perhaps TRBD1 or TRBD2, as 5 bases match in each case. The receptor was derived from a male donor with early-stage non-small cell lung cancer. The CDR3 in this case is CASSKRTTLGTDTQYF. The bases are TGTGCCAGTAGTAAGCGGACAACCTTGGGCACAGATACGCAGTATTTT.